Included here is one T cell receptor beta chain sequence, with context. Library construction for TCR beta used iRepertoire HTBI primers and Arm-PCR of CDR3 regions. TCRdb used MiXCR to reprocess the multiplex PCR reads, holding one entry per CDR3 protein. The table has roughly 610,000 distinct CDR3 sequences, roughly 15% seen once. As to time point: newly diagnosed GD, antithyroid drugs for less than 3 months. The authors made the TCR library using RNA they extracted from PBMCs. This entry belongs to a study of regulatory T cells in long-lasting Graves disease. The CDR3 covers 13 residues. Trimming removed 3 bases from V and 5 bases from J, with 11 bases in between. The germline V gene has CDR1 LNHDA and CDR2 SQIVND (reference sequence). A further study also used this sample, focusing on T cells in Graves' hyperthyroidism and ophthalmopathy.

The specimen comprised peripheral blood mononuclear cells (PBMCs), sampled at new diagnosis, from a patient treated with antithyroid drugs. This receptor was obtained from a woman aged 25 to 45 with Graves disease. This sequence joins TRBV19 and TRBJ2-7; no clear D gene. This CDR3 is CASSIEKGNEQYF. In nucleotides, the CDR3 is TGTGCCAGTAGTATTGAGAAGGGTAACGAGCAGTACTTC.